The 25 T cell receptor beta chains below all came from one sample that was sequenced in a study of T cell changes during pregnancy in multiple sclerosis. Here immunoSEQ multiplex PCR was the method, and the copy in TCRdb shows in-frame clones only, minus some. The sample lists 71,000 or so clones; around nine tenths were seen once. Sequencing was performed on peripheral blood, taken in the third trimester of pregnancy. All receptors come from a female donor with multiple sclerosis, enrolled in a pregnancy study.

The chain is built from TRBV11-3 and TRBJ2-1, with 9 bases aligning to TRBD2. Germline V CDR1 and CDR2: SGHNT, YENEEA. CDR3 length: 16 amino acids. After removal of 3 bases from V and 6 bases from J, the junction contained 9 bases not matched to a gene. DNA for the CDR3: TGTGCCAGCAGCTTGAGAGGGGTAGCGGGAGTCAATGAGCAGTTCTTC. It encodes CASSLRGVAGVNEQFF. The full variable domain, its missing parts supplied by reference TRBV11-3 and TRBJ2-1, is EAGVVQSPRYKIIEKKQPVAFWCNPISGHNTLYWYLQNLGQGPELLIRYENEEAVDDSQLPKDRFSAERLKGVDSTLKIQPAELGDSAVYLCASSLRGVAGVNEQFFGPGTRLTVL.

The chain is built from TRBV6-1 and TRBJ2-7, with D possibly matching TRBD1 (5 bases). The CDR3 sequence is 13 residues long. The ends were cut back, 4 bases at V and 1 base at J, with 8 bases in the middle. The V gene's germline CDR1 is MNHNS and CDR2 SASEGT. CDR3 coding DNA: TGTGCCAGCAGTGGTCGACAGTCCTACGAGCAGTACTTC. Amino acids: CASSGRQSYEQYF.

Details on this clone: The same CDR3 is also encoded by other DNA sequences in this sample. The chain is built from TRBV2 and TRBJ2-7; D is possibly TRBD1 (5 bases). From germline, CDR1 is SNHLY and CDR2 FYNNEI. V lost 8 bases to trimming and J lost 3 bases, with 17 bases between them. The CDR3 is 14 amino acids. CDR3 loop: CASELIQQGYEQYF. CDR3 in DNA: TGTGCCAGCGAACTAATACAGCAGGGCTACGAGCAGTACTTC.

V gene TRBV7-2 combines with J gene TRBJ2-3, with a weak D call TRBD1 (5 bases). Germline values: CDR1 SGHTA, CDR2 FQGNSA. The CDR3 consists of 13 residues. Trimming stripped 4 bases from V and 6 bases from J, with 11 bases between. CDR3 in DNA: TGTGCCAGCAGCTCGCAGGGTTCGGATACGCAGTATTTT. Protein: CASSSQGSDTQYF.

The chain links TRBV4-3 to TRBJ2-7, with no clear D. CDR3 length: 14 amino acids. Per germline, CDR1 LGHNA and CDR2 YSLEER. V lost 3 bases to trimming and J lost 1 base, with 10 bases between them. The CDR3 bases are TGCGCCAGCAGCCACGATAGCCGTTCCTACGAGCAGTACTTC. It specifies CASSHDSRSYEQYF.

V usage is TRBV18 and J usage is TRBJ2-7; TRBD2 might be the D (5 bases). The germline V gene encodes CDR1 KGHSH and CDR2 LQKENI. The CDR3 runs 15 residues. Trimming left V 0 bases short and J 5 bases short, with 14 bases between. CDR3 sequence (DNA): TGTGCCAGCTCACCACCGAGACCCCGGGGTGACGAGCAGTACTTC. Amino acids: CASSPPRPRGDEQYF. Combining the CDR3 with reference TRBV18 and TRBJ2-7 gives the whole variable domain NAGVMQNPRHLVRRRGQEARLRCSPMKGHSHVYWYRQLPEEGLKFMVYLQKENIIDESGMPKERFSAEFPKEGPSILRIQQVVRGDSAAYFCASSPPRPRGDEQYFGPGTRLTVT.

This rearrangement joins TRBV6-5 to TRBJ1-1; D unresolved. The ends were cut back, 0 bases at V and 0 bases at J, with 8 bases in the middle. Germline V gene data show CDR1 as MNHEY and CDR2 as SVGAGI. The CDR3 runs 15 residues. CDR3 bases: TGTGCCAGCAGTTACTCGCGGGTTCTGAACACTGAAGCTTTCTTT. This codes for CASSYSRVLNTEAFF.

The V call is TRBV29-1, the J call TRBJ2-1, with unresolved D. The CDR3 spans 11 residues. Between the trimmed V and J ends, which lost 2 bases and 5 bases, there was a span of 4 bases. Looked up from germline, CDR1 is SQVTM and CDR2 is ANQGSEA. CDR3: CSVEFNNEQFF. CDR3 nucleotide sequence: TGCAGCGTTGAATTCAACAATGAGCAGTTCTTC.

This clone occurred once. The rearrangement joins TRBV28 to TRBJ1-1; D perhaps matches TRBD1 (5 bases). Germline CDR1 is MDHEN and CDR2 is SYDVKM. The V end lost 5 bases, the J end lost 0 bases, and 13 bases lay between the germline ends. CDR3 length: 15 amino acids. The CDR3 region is CASSPAGALNTEAFF. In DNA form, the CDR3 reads TGTGCCAGCAGTCCGGCTGGGGCCCTGAACACTGAAGCTTTCTTT. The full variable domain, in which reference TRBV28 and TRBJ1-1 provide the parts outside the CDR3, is DVKVTQSSRYLVKRTGEKVFLECVQDMDHENMFWYRQDPGLGLRLIYFSYDVKMKEKGDIPEGYSVSREKKERFSLILESASTNQTSMYLCASSPAGALNTEAFFGQGTRLTVV.

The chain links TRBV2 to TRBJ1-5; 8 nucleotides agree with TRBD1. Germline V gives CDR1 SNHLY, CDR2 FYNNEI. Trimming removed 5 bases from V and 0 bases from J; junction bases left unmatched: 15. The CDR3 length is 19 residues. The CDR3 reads CASSSVRAGGLYSNQPQHF. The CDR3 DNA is TGTGCCAGCAGTTCGGTCAGGGCAGGGGGCCTCTATAGCAATCAGCCCCAGCATTTT.

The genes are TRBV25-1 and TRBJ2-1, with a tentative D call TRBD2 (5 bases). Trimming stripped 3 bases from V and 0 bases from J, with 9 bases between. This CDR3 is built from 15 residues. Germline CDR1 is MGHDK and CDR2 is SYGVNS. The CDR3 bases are TGTGCCAGCAGTGATGCGGGTAGCTCCTACAATGAGCAGTTCTTC. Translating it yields CASSDAGSSYNEQFF. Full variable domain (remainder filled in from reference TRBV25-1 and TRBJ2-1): EADIYQTPRYLVIGTGKKITLECSQTMGHDKMYWYQQDPGMELHLIHYSYGVNSTEKGDLSSESTVSRIRTEHFPLTLESARPSHTSQYLCASSDAGSSYNEQFFGPGTRLTVL.

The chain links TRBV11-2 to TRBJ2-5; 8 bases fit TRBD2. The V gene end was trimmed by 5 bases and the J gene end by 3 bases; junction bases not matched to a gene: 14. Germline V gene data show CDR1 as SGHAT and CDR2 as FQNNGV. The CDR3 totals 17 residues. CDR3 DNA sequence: TGTGCCAGCAGCCCGAGGACTAGCACCCAGGGAGAAGAGACCCAGTACTTC. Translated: CASSPRTSTQGEETQYF. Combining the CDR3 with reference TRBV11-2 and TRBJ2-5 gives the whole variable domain EAGVAQSPRYKIIEKRQSVAFWCNPISGHATLYWYQQILGQGPKLLIQFQNNGVVDDSQLPKDRFSAERLKGVDSTLKIQPAKLEDSAVYLCASSPRTSTQGEETQYFGPGTRLLVL.

This chain's CDR3 is CAILERTNTGELFF. Written as DNA, the CDR3 is TGTGCCATCCTAGAGCGGACGAACACCGGGGAGCTGTTTTTT. This chain uses TRBV10-3 with TRBJ2-2; TRBD2 is a possible D gene (5 bases). The V gene's germline CDR1 is ENHRY and CDR2 SYGVKD. V lost 8 bases, J lost 0 bases, and 10 bases lay in between. The CDR3 is 14 amino acids.

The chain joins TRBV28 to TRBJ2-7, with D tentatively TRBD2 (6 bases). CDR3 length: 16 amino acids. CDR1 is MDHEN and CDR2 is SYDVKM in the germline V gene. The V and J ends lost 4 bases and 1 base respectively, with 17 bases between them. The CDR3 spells CASSSPRVAESYEQYF. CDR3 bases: TGTGCCAGCAGTTCCCCTCGGGTAGCGGAGTCCTACGAGCAGTACTTC.

The CDR3 DNA sequence: TGCGCCAGCAGACCAGGGACCGGGGGCACTGAAGCTTTCTTT. This translates into CASRPGTGGTEAFF. The V call is TRBV5-1, the J call TRBJ1-1; D perhaps matches TRBD1 (5 bases). CDR3 size: 14 residues. V was shortened by 5 bases and J by 4 bases, with 15 bases between the two germline ends. From germline, CDR1 is SGHRS and CDR2 YFSETQ.

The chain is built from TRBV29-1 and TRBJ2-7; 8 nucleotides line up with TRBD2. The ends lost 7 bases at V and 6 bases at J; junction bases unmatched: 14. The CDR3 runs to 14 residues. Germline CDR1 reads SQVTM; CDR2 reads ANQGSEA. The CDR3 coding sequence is TGCAGCGCCGGGGGGGGGACGACCCTAAGCGAGCAGTACTTC. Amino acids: CSAGGGTTLSEQYF.

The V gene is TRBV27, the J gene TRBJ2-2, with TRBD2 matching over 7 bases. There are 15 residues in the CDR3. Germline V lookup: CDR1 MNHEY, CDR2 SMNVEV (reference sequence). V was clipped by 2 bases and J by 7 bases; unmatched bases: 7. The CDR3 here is CASSLRAGAFGELFF. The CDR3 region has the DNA TGTGCCAGCAGTTTACGGGCGGGAGCTTTCGGGGAGCTGTTTTTT.

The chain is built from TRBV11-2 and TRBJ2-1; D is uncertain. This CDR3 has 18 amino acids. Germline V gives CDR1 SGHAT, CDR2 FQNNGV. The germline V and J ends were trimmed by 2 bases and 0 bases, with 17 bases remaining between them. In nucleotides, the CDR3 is TGTGCCAGCAGCTTACGGCTTACCCTCGGAGACTCCTACAATGAGCAGTTCTTC. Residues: CASSLRLTLGDSYNEQFF. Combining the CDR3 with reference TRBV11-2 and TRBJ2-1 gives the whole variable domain EAGVAQSPRYKIIEKRQSVAFWCNPISGHATLYWYQQILGQGPKLLIQFQNNGVVDDSQLPKDRFSAERLKGVDSTLKIQPAKLEDSAVYLCASSLRLTLGDSYNEQFFGPGTRLTVL.

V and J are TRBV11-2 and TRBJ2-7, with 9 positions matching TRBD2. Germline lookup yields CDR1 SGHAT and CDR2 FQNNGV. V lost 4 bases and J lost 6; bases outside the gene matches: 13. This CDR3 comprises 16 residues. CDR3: CASSWGGSGSFLEQYF. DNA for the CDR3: TGTGCCAGCAGCTGGGGAGGTAGCGGGAGTTTTCTCGAGCAGTACTTC. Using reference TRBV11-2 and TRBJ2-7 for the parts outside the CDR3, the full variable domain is EAGVAQSPRYKIIEKRQSVAFWCNPISGHATLYWYQQILGQGPKLLIQFQNNGVVDDSQLPKDRFSAERLKGVDSTLKIQPAKLEDSAVYLCASSWGGSGSFLEQYFGPGTRLTVT.

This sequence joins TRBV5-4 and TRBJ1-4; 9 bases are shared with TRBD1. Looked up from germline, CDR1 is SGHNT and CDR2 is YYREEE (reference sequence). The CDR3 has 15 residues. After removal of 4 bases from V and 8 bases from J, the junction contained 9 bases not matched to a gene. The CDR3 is CASSRKQGAEEKLFF. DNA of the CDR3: TGTGCCAGCAGCCGTAAACAGGGGGCCGAGGAAAAACTGTTTTTT.

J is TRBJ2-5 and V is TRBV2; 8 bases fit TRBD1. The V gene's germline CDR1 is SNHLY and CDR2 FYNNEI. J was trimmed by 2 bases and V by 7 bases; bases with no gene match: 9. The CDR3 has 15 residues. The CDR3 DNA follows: TGTGCCAGCATTGACCAGACAGGGGTACAAGAGACCCAGTACTTC. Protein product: CASIDQTGVQETQYF.

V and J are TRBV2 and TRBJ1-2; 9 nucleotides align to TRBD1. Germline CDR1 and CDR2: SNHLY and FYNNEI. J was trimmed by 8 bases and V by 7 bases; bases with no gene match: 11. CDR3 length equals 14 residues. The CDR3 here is CASKFRDRVVGYTF. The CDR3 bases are TGTGCCAGCAAGTTCCGGGACAGGGTTGTCGGCTACACCTTC. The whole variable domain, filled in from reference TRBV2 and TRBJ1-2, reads EPEVTQTPSHQVTQMGQEVILRCVPISNHLYFYWYRQILGQKVEFLVSFYNNEISEKSEIFDDQFSVERPDGSNFTLKIRSTKLEDSAMYFCASKFRDRVVGYTFGSGTRLTVV.

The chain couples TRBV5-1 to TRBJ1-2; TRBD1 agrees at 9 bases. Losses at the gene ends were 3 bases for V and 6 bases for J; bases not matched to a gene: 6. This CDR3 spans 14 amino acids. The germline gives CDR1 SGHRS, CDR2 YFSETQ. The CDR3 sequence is CASSSDRGDDGYTF. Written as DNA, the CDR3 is TGCGCCAGCAGCTCGGACAGGGGAGATGATGGCTACACCTTC.

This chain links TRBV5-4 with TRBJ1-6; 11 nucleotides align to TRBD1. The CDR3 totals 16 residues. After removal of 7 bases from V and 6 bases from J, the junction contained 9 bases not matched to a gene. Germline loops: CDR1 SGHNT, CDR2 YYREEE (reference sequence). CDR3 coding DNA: TGTGCCAGCGGCGCAAGGACAGGGGGCTTTAATTCACCCCTCCACTTT. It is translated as CASGARTGGFNSPLHF.

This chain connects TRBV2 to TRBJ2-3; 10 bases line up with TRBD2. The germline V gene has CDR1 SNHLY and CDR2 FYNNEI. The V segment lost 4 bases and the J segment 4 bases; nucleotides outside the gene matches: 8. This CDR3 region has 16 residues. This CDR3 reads CASSVLAGGMADTQYF. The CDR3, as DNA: TGTGCCAGCAGTGTGTTAGCGGGAGGCATGGCAGATACGCAGTATTTT.